The sequence of this T cell receptor beta chain was determined in a study of cytomegalovirus exposure and HLA in healthy donors. General study findings and limits: As was reported, the HLA-A and HLA-B alleles of most subjects were accurately predicted from TCR beta sequences.

Remarks on this clone: Its matching antigen is unknown.

This CDR3 region has 15 residues. CDR1 and CDR2 from the germline V gene are MNHEY and SMNVEV (reference sequence). Trimming removed 6 bases at V and 1 base at J, with 15 bases between. With 60 Vbeta and 13 Jbeta primers, the PCR was carried out. Repertoires were generated with immunoSEQ multiplex PCR, while TCRdb's copy carries only in-frame clones and drops some. The table lists 150,000 to 250,000 clones, around 80% of them singletons, with 4.4% in the top ten. What was sequenced was PBMCs. This chain connects TRBV27 to TRBJ1-1; weak D call: TRBD1 (6 bases). The origin of this receptor is a woman younger than 45 in good health and CMV-seropositive. CDR3 nucleotide sequence: TGTGCCAGCAGCTGGGCCGGGACATCGAACACTGAAGCTTTCTTT. It specifies CASSWAGTSNTEAFF.